The subject of this entry is one T cell receptor beta chain. Its antigen is not known. These data are taken from a study of T cell clonotyping in hematopoietic cell transplantation. Overall study: Pretransplant recipient samples were taken after cytoreduction. Study-level results: After transplant, recipient diversity fell while pathologically expanded clonotypes grew through day 180. No sorting was done, leaving CD4 and CD8 contributions mixed.

TCRdb keeps only in-frame clones here, not all; method: immunoSEQ multiplex PCR. The table shows about 41,000 clones, with about 85% occurring only once. Time point denoted: recipient sample about 28 days before transplant, after cytoreduction. Samples: about 28 days before transplant, then days 30, 100 and 180 after. V shed 4 bases and J 0 bases; nucleotides not matched to a gene: 9. The CDR3 length is 17 residues. CDR1 SGHNT and CDR2 YENEEA come from the germline V gene. This receptor was obtained from a man between 60 and 75 years old with acute myeloid leukemia. Some clones in this sample may be carry-over from other donors' samples. Here the sequenced sample was peripheral blood mononuclear cells, taken before stem cell transplant. The chain combines TRBV11-3 with TRBJ2-1, with 7 nucleotides matching TRBD1. The CDR3 loop reads CASSYNRGLSSYNEQFF. CDR3 in DNA: TGTGCCAGCAGCTACAACAGGGGATTAAGCTCCTACAATGAGCAGTTCTTC. Drawing the rest from reference TRBV11-3 and TRBJ2-1, the complete variable domain is EAGVVQSPRYKIIEKKQPVAFWCNPISGHNTLYWYLQNLGQGPELLIRYENEEAVDDSQLPKDRFSAERLKGVDSTLKIQPAELGDSAVYLCASSYNRGLSSYNEQFFGPGTRLTVL.